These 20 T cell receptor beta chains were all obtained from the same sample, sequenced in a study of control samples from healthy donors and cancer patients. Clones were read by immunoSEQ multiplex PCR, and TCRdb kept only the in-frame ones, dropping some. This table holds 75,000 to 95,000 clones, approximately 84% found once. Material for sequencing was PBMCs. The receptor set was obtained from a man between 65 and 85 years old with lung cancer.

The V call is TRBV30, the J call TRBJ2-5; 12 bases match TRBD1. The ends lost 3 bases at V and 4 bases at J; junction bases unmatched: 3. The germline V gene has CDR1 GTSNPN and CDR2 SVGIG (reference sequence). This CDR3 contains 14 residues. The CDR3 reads CAWRGDRGLETQYF. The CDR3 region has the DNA TGTGCCTGGAGAGGGGACAGGGGGCTAGAGACCCAGTACTTC.

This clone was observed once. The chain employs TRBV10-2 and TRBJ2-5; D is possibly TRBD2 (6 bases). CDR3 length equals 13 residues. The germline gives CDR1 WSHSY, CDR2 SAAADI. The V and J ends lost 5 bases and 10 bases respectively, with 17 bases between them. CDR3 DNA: TGCGCCAGCAGTTTTAAACGGAGGGAGGTCCAGTACTTC. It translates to CASSFKRREVQYF.

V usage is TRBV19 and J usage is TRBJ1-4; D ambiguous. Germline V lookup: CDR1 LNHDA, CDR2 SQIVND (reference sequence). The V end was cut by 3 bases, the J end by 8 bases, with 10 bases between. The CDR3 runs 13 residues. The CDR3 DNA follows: TGTGCCAGTAGTATGGGGAAAGGGGAAAAACTGTTTTTT. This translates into CASSMGKGEKLFF.

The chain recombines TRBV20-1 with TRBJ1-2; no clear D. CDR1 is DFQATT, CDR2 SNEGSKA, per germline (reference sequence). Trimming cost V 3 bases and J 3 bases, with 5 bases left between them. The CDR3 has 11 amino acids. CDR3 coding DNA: TGCAGTGCTAGGGCGGACTATGGCTACACCTTC. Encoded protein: CSARADYGYTF.

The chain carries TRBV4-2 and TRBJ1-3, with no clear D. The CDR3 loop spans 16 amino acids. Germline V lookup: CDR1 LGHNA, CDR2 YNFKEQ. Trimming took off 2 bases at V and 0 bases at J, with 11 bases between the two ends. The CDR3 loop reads CASSQTPANSGNTIYF. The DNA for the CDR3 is TGTGCCAGCAGCCAAACCCCAGCGAACTCTGGAAACACCATATATTTT.

The CDR3: CATRGQGENTEAFF. CDR3 coding DNA: TGTGCCACCAGGGGGCAGGGCGAGAACACTGAAGCTTTCTTT. The chain recombines TRBV24-1 with TRBJ1-1, with a possible D match to TRBD1 (5 bases). The CDR3 is 14 residues long. V was clipped by 7 bases and J by 1 base, with 12 bases between them. CDR1 is KGHDR and CDR2 is SFDVKD in the germline V gene.

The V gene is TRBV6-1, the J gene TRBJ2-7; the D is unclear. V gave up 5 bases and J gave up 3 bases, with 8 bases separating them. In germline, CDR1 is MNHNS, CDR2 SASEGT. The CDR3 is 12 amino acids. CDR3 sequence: CASSIRSYEQYF. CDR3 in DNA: TGTGCCAGCAGTATCAGGAGCTACGAGCAGTACTTC.

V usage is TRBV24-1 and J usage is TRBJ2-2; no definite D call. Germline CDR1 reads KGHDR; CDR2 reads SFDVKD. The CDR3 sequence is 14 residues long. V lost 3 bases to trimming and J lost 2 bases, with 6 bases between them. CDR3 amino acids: CATSDLGNTGELFF. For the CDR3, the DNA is TGTGCCACCAGTGATCTGGGAAACACCGGGGAGCTGTTTTTT.

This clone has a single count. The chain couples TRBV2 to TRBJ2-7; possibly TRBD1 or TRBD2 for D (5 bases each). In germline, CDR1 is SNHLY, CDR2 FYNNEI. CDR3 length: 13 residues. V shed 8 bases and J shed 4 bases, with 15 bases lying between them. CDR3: CASGVRERYEQYF. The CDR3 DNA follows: TGTGCCAGCGGGGTCAGGGAGAGGTACGAGCAGTACTTC.

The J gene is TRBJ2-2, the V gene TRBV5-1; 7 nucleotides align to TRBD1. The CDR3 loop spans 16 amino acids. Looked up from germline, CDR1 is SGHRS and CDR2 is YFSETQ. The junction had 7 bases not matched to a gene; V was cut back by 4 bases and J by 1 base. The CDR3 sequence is CASSGPGTVNTGELFF. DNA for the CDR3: TGCGCCAGCAGCGGACCCGGGACAGTGAACACCGGGGAGCTGTTTTTT.

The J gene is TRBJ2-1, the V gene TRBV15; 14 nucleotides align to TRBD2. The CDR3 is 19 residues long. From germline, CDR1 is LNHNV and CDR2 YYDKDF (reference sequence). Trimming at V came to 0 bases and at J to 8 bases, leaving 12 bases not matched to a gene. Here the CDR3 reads CATSREGLAGGLGWDEQFF. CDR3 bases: TGTGCCACCAGCAGAGAAGGACTAGCGGGGGGCCTAGGGTGGGATGAGCAGTTCTTC.

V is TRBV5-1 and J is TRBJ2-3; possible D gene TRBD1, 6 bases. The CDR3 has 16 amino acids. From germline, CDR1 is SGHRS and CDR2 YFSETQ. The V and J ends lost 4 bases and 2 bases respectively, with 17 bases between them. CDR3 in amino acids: CASSKQTGTPTDTQYF. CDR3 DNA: TGCGCCAGCAGCAAGCAAACAGGGACCCCCACAGATACGCAGTATTTT.

The CDR3 region has the DNA TGTGCCAGCAGTTTAACCCGGGCGGGCACTGAAGCTTTCTTT. Translating gives CASSLTRAGTEAFF. The gene calls are TRBV28 and TRBJ1-1; unclear D gene. Trimming pared 2 bases from V and 4 bases from J, leaving 11 bases between. Germline V gene lookup returns CDR1 MDHEN and CDR2 SYDVKM. The CDR3 extends over 14 amino acids.

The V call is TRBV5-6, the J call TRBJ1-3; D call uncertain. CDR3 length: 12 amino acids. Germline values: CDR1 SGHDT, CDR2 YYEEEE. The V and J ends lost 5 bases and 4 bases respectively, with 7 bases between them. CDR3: CASSSGGNTIYF. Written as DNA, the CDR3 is TGTGCCAGCAGTTCGGGCGGAAACACCATATATTTT.

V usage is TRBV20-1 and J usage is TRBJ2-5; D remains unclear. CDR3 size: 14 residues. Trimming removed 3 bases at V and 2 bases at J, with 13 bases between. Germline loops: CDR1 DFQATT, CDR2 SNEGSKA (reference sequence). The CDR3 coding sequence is TGCAGTGCTAGTGGTCTCGGCGGACAAGAGACCCAGTACTTC. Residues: CSASGLGGQETQYF.

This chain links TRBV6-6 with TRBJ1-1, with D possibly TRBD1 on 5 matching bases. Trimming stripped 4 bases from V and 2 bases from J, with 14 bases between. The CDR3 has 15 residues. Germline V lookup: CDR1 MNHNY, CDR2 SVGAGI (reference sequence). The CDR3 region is CASSSPGRANTEAFF. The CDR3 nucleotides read TGTGCCAGCAGTTCCCCGGGACGGGCAAACACTGAAGCTTTCTTT.

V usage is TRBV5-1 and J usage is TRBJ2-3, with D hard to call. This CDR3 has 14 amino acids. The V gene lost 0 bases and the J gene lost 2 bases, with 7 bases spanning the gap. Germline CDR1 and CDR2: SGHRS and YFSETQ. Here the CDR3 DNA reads TGCGCCAGCAGCTTGGCCAGAAACACAGATACGCAGTATTTT. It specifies CASSLARNTDTQYF.

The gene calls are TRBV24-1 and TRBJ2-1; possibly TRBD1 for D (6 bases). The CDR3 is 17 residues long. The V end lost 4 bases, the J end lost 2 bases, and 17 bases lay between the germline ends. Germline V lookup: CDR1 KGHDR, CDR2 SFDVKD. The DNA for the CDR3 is TGTGCCACCAGTGACCCCATTCCGGGACAACCCTACAATGAGCAGTTCTTC. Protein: CATSDPIPGQPYNEQFF.

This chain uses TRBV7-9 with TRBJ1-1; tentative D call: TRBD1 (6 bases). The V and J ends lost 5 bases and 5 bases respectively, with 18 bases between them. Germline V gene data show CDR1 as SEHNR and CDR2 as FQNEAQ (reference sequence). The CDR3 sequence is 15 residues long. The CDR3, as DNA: TGTGCCAGCAGCCACTACCGACAGGACGGGACTGAAGCTTTCTTT. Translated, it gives CASSHYRQDGTEAFF.

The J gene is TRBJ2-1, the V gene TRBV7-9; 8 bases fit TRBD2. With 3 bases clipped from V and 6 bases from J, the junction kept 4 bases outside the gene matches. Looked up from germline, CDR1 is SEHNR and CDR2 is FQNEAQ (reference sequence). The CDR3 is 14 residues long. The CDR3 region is CASSFGTSGNEQFF. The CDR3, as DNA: TGTGCCAGCAGCTTCGGGACTAGTGGCAATGAGCAGTTCTTC.